The present TCR beta chain was sequenced within a study of blood T cell repertoires in COVID-19. Overall study context: COVID-19 samples collected from the United States, Italy and Spain covered acute and convalescent phases. Sources were T cells, B-cell-depleted T cells, or PBMCs; the material itself was cDNA or gDNA.

The germline V gene has CDR1 MNHEY and CDR2 SVGAGI. V was clipped by 0 bases and J by 6 bases; unmatched bases: 7. CDR3 length: 15 residues. Authors' data handling: Amplification from reference gene primers served as the basis for estimated nucleated cell counts. This table comes from immunoSEQ multiplex PCR, and its TCRdb copy is limited to in-frame clones, with some not included. The V and J calls and the clone size are those of that table, but D and trimming were determined from the DNA. The table lists over 200,000 clones, around nine tenths of them singletons. Sequencing was performed on peripheral blood. This receptor was identified in a woman in her sixties with acute or convalescent COVID-19. The J gene is TRBJ1-2, the V gene TRBV6-5; 7 nucleotides match TRBD1. In nucleotides, the CDR3 is TGTGCCAGCAGTTACTCGCAGGCCGACAGGGATGGCTACACCTTC. Translating it yields CASSYSQADRDGYTF.